The present T cell receptor (beta chain) was sequenced within a study of blood T cell repertoires in COVID-19. This CDR3 comprises 19 residues. Germline V gene lookup returns CDR1 MDHEN and CDR2 SYDVKM. Trimming took off 2 bases at V and 0 bases at J, with 20 bases between the two ends. This clone was detected only a few times. Sequencing was performed with immunoSEQ multiplex PCR; in TCRdb, only in-frame clones are kept and a portion is missing. The data hold fewer than 300,000 clones, with approximately 80% observed a single time. The sequence was collected from a human donor in a cohort sampled during active COVID-19. The specimen was peripheral blood. The rearrangement uses TRBV28 and TRBJ1-5; tentative D call: TRBD1 (5 bases). CDR3 amino acids: CASSLDETVGSYSNQPQHF. Written as DNA, the CDR3 is TGTGCCAGCAGTTTAGACGAGACAGTGGGATCTTATAGCAATCAGCCCCAGCATTTT.